Listed here is a single T cell receptor beta chain. No antigen is known for it. TCRdb's table, derived via immunoSEQ multiplex PCR, lists solely in-frame clones and lacks some. The sample holds around 36,000 clones, approximately 80% seen once. The data were taken from a study of OX40 agonist ivuxolimab in advanced cancers. The wider study: Three patients had partial responses: one hepatocellular carcinoma, two cutaneous melanoma.

This CDR3 has 15 residues. Germline V CDR1 and CDR2: MNHEY, SMNVEV (reference sequence). The ends were cut back, 2 bases at V and 0 bases at J, with 7 bases in the middle. General observations from the study: Expanded clones belonging to CD8+ T cells outnumbered, on average, those of CD4+.

This clonotype was obtained from an adult with an advanced solid tumor such as melanoma, head and neck, liver or kidney cancer. The source was CD4+ or CD8+ T cells sorted from blood, collected in a trial of the OX40 agonist ivuxolimab. The chain recombines TRBV27 with TRBJ2-2; D is undetermined. The CDR3 DNA reads TGTGCCAGCAGTTTACGCCCTCCGAACACCGGGGAGCTGTTTTTT. Amino acids: CASSLRPPNTGELFF.